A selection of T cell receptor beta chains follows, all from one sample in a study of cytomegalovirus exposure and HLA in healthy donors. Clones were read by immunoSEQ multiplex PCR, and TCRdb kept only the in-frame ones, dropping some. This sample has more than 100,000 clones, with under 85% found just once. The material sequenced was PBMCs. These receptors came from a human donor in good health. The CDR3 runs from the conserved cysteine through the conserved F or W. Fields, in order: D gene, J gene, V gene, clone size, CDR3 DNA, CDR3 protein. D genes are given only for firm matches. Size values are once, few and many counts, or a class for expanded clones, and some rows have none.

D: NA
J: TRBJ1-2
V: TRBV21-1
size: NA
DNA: TGTGCCAGCAGCAAAGGAAGGGACAGCCCTGACTATGGCTACACCTTC
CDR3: CASSKGRDSPDYGYTF

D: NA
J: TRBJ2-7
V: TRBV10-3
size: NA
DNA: TGTGCCATCAGCACCGGGACTCCCTACGAGCAGTACTTC
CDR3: CAISTGTPYEQYF

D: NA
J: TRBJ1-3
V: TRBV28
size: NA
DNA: TGTGCCAGCAGTTTGAAGGGGCGTGGAAACACCATATATTTT
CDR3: CASSLKGRGNTIYF

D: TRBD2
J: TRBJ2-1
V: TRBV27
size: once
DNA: TGTGCCACCCTACGGGGGGGAGGAGGAAATGAGCAGTTCTTC
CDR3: CATLRGGGGNEQFF

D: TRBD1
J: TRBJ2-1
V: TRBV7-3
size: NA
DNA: TGTGCCAGCAGCAAACGGACAGGGGACGACAATGAGCAGTTCTTC
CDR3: CASSKRTGDDNEQFF

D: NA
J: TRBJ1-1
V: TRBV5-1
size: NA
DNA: TGCGCCAGCAGCTTGGATCTCAACATGAACACTGAAGCTTTCTTT
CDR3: CASSLDLNMNTEAFF

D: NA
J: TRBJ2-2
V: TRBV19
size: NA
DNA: TGTGCCAGTAGTATATCCGGGGTCAAGCTGTTTTTT
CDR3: CASSISGVKLFF

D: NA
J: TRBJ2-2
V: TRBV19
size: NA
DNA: TGTGCCAGTAGCAACTCCCCTTCGAACACCGGGGAGCTGTTTTTT
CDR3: CASSNSPSNTGELFF

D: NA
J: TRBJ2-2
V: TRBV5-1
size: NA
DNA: TGCGCCAGCAGCTCCTCAGGGTCCACCGGGGAGCTGTTTTTT
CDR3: CASSSSGSTGELFF

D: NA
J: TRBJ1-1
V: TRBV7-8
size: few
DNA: TGTGCCAGCAGCCTAACCGGGTCGGGCACTGAAGCTTTCTTT
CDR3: CASSLTGSGTEAFF

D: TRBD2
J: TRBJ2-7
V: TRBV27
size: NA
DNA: TGTGCCAGCAGCTTGGTGGCTAGCGGGAGGTACGAGCAGTACTTC
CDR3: CASSLVASGRYEQYF

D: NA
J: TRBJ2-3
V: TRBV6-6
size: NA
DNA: TGTGCCAGCAGTTACGCGGGTCCGGGGACAGATACGCAGTATTTT
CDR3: CASSYAGPGTDTQYF

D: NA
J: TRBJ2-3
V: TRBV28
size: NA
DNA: TGTGCCAGCAGTCCTCAGGTGGGGCAGTATTTT
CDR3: CASSPQVGQYF

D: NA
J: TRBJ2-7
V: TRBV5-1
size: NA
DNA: TGCGCCAGCAGAGGGGGGGCCGAGCAGTACTTC
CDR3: CASRGGAEQYF

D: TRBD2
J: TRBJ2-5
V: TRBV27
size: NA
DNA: TGTGCCAGCAGTTTTCGCGGGAGGGCCGGGGAGACCCAGTACTTC
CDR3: CASSFRGRAGETQYF

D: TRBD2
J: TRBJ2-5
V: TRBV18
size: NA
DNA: TGTGCCAGCTCACCAGCTGGGCTAGCGGGAGGAGAGACCCAGTACTTC
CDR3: CASSPAGLAGGETQYF

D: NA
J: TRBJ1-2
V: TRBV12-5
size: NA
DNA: TGTGCTAGTGGTGCAGGGGCGGCTGGCTACACCTTC
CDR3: CASGAGAAGYTF

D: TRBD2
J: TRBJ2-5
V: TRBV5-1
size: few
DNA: TGCGCCAGCAGCTTGGAGGCTAGCGGGAACCAAGAGACCCAGTACTTC
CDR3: CASSLEASGNQETQYF

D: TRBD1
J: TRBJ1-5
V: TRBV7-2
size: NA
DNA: TGTGCCAGCAGCTTGGACAGGGGCCATGACAATCAGCCCCAGCATTTT
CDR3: CASSLDRGHDNQPQHF

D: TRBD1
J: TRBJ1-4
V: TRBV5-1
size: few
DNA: TGCGCCAGCAGCTTGGGAGGGACAGGGGACGAAAAACTGTTTTTT
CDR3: CASSLGGTGDEKLFF

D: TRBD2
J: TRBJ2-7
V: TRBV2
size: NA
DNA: TGTGCCAGCAGTGAGGGACTAGGCTTCTACGAGCAGTACTTC
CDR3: CASSEGLGFYEQYF

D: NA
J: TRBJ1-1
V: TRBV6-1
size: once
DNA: TGTGCCAGCAGTTCTAGGGGAGGATTGAACACTGAAGCTTTCTTT
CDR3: CASSSRGGLNTEAFF